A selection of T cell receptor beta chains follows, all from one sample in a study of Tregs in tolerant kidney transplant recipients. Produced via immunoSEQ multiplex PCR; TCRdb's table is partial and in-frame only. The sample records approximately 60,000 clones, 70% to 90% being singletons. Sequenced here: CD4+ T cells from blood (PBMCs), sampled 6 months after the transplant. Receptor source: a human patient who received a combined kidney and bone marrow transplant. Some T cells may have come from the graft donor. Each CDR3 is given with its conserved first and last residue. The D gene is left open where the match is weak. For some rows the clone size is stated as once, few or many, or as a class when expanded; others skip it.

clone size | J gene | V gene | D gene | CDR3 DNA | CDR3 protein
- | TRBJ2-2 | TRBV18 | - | TGTGCCAGCTCACCGATAGGGACGGGAGACACCGGGGAGCTGTTTTTT | CASSPIGTGDTGELFF
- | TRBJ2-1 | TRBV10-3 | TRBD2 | TGTGCCATCAGTGTGCCTAGCGGGACGGGTGAGCAGTTCTTC | CAISVPSGTGEQFF
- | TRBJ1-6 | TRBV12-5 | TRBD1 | TGTGCTAGTGGTTTGGACCGGGACAGAAATTCACCCCTCCACTTT | CASGLDRDRNSPLHF
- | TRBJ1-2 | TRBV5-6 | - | TGTGCCAGCAGCTGGCCGACAGCAAACTATGGCTACACCTTC | CASSWPTANYGYTF
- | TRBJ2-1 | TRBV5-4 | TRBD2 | TGTGCCAGCAGCAGCAATCAGCTAGCGGGGGGACTGAGCTCCTACAATGAGCAGTTCTTC | CASSSNQLAGGLSSYNEQFF
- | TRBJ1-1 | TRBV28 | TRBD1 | TGTGCCAGCAGAGCCAGACAGGGGGTAGCTTTCTTT | CASRARQGVAFF
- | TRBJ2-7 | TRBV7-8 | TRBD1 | TGTGCCAGCAGCCCTCCGGTTAGAAGGGGGCGCATGTACGAGCAGTACTTC | CASSPPVRRGRMYEQYF
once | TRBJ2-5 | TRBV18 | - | TGTGCCAGCTCAGTACGACAGAAAGAGACCCAGTACTTC | CASSVRQKETQYF
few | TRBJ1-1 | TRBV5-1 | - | TGCGCCAGCACCCCTCGAGAAAACACTGAAGCTTTCTTT | CASTPRENTEAFF
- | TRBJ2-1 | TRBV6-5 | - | TGTGCCAGCAGTTACGAGAGAAGCTCCTACAATGAGCAGTTCTTC | CASSYERSSYNEQFF
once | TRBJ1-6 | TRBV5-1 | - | TGCGCCAGCAGCTTCCAGGTGGGCGCGAATTCACCCCTCCACTTT | CASSFQVGANSPLHF